What follows are 32 T cell receptor beta chains derived from one specimen sequenced in a study of T cells after yellow fever vaccination. TCRdb used MiXCR to reprocess the 5' RACE reads, holding one entry per CDR3 protein. The sample contains about 130,000 distinct CDR3 sequences, 7.4% of which appear only once. The sample in question was CD4+ T cells sorted from PBMCs, obtained roughly 10 days after the first yellow fever vaccination. All receptors derive from a young man who received the YFV17D yellow fever vaccine.

This sequence joins TRBV5-4 and TRBJ2-7; D is undetermined. Trimming pared 1 base from V and 1 base from J, leaving 9 bases between. Germline V gene data show CDR1 as SGHNT and CDR2 as YYREEE (reference sequence). CDR3 length: 14 residues. CDR3 in DNA: TGTGCCAGCAGCTTGATTGTGGGGTCCTACGAGCAGTACTTC. It encodes CASSLIVGSYEQYF. The full variable domain, rest sourced from reference TRBV5-4 and TRBJ2-7, is ETGVTQSPTHLIKTRGQQVTLRCSSQSGHNTVSWYQQALGQGPQFIFQYYREEENGRGNFPPRFSGLQFPNYSSELNVNALELDDSALYLCASSLIVGSYEQYFGPGTRLTVT.

In its sample, this clonotype was seen many times. This chain links TRBV4-3 with TRBJ1-6; the D gene is possibly TRBD1 (5 bases). This CDR3 has 15 amino acids. CDR1 and CDR2 from the germline V gene are LGHNA and YSLEER. Trimming stripped 0 bases from V and 8 bases from J, with 11 bases between. This chain's CDR3 is CASSQETGGDSPLHF. CDR3 sequence (DNA): TGCGCCAGCAGCCAAGAAACCGGGGGTGATTCACCCCTCCACTTT.

A remark on this clonotype: A read error is possible here, since a much larger clone lies one base away. In nucleotides, the CDR3 is TGTGCCAACAGACTAGGCGCGTCCTATGGCTACACCTTC. It yields the protein CANRLGASYGYTF. The chain recombines TRBV28 with TRBJ1-2; no firm D call. The ends were cut back, 10 bases at V and 4 bases at J, with 16 bases in the middle. Germline CDR1 is MDHEN and CDR2 is SYDVKM. The CDR3 length is 13 residues.

This clonotype has just a few counts. The chain couples TRBV11-2 to TRBJ1-3; D is uncertain. V was shortened by 1 base and J by 4 bases, with 17 bases between the two germline ends. CDR3 length equals 17 residues. The germline V gene has CDR1 SGHAT and CDR2 FQNNGV. DNA for the CDR3: TGTGCCAGCAGCTTAGGTCTGATACGGTCCTCGGGAAACACCATATATTTT. It is translated as CASSLGLIRSSGNTIYF.

There are many counts of this clonotype. The chain has TRBV5-1 and TRBJ2-1; 10 bases match TRBD1. The CDR3 is made up of 14 amino acids. Germline assignment: CDR1 SGHRS and CDR2 YFSETQ. V was pared by 4 bases and J by 7 bases, with 5 bases of the junction left unmatched. The CDR3 region is CASSRWDRGNEQFF. The CDR3 DNA follows: TGCGCCAGCAGCAGATGGGACAGGGGTAATGAGCAGTTCTTC.

Comments on this clonotype: A much larger clone is a single base away; this may be a read error. The chain is built from TRBV28 and TRBJ1-1; D uncertain. Germline values: CDR1 MDHEN, CDR2 SYDVKM. V was trimmed by 8 bases and J by 1 base, leaving 11 bases between them. The CDR3 covers 13 residues. As DNA, the CDR3 is TGTGCCAGCGCCGGTTTGAGGAACACTGAAGCTTTCTTT. This gives the protein CASAGLRNTEAFF.

In this sample, this clonotype turned up many times. The rearrangement uses TRBV5-6 and TRBJ1-2; D is ambiguous. Germline loops: CDR1 SGHDT, CDR2 YYEEEE. The germline V and J ends were trimmed by 2 bases and 0 bases, with 14 bases remaining between them. The CDR3 is 16 amino acids. The chain's CDR3 is CASSLGTGRANYGYTF. As DNA, the CDR3 is TGTGCCAGCAGCTTAGGTACCGGGAGAGCTAACTATGGCTACACCTTC.

This clonotype was counted at least ten times. The chain recombines TRBV11-2 with TRBJ2-2; 8 positions agree with TRBD1. Germline trimming cut 5 bases from V and 1 base from J; bases unmatched to any gene: 9. The CDR3 length is 17 residues. Germline V gene lookup returns CDR1 SGHAT and CDR2 FQNNGV. The CDR3 sequence is CASSPGGWTKNTGELFF. DNA for the CDR3: TGTGCCAGCAGCCCAGGGGGCTGGACAAAGAACACCGGGGAGCTGTTTTTT.

This clonotype has a count of ten or more. The chain joins TRBV20-1 to TRBJ2-5; tentatively, D is TRBD1 (5 bases). CDR1 and CDR2 from the germline V gene are DFQATT and SNEGSKA (reference sequence). The CDR3 totals 11 residues. V shed 5 bases and J shed 2 bases, with 6 bases lying between them. The CDR3 DNA reads as TGCAGTGCTCAGGGTCAAGAGACCCAGTACTTC. It encodes CSAQGQETQYF.

At least ten counts were recorded for this clonotype. This chain joins TRBV25-1 and TRBJ2-1; 12 bases are shared with TRBD2. Trimming took 6 bases from V and 10 from J; bases not matched to a gene: 16. The CDR3 contains 17 residues. CDR1 is MGHDK, CDR2 SYGVNS, per germline. The CDR3 sequence is CASRENSSGGAKPEQFF. DNA for the CDR3: TGTGCCAGCAGAGAAAACTCTAGCGGGGGGGCCAAGCCCGAGCAGTTCTTC.

This clonotype was detected many times. V usage is TRBV20-1 and J usage is TRBJ2-7; D not resolved. Per germline, CDR1 DFQATT and CDR2 SNEGSKA (reference sequence). V lost 3 bases to trimming and J lost 2 bases, with 8 bases between them. The CDR3 extends over 12 amino acids. In nucleotides, the CDR3 is TGCAGTGCTAGCACCGGAGCCTACGAGCAGTACTTC. This sequence encodes CSASTGAYEQYF.

This clonotype has at least ten counts. V gene TRBV16 combines with J gene TRBJ2-3; D is ambiguous. V was shortened by 0 bases and J by 7 bases, with 5 bases between the two germline ends. Germline CDR1 reads KGHSY; CDR2 reads FQNENV. The CDR3 extends over 12 amino acids. The CDR3: CASSQSRNTQYF. The CDR3 DNA sequence: TGTGCCAGCAGCCAATCGAGGAATACGCAGTATTTT.

The table lists this clonotype with many counts. V is TRBV28 and J is TRBJ2-7; a weak D match, TRBD1 (6 bases). Germline V gene lookup returns CDR1 MDHEN and CDR2 SYDVKM. The CDR3 totals 13 residues. Trimming took off 6 bases at V and 8 bases at J, with 17 bases between the two ends. CDR3 coding DNA: TGTGCCAGCAGCACCAGCCGGGACATGAAGCAGTACGTC. Translation gives CASSTSRDMKQYV.

In its sample, this clonotype was seen many times. The chain links TRBV12-3 or TRBV12-4 to TRBJ2-5; D gene unclear. V was trimmed by 1 base and J by 4 bases, leaving 7 bases between them. The CDR3 has 13 residues. This chain's CDR3 is CASSLGWGETQYF. The CDR3 DNA is TGTGCCAGCAGTTTAGGTTGGGGAGAGACCCAGTACTTC.

This clonotype appeared many times. Here the CDR3 reads CASSLDRDLKKQYF. CDR3 DNA: TGTGCCAGCAGCCTAGACAGGGATCTTAAAAAGCAGTACTTC. J is TRBJ2-7 and V is TRBV2, with 7 bases lining up with TRBD1. Germline V gene data show CDR1 as SNHLY and CDR2 as FYNNEI. The CDR3 length is 14 residues. The V and J ends lost 6 bases and 8 bases, in that order; junction bases with no gene match: 13.

This clonotype has at least ten counts. One end of the junction does not line up with germline, which may come from a read error. J is TRBJ2-6 and V is TRBV5-1; the D gene is possibly TRBD1 (6 bases). Per the germline V gene, CDR1 is SGHRS and CDR2 is YFSETQ. This CDR3 has 19 residues. The CDR3 loop is CASGLRPQGKALVANVLTF. Written as DNA, the CDR3 is TGCGCCAGCGGCTTGCGCCCACAGGGAAAGGCTCTGGTAGCCAACGTCCTGACTTTC.

This clonotype has at least ten counts. The CDR3 loop reads CASRPWTGDKLFF. The CDR3 DNA is TGTGCCAGCAGACCCTGGACAGGGGACAAACTGTTTTTT. The chain couples TRBV12-3 or TRBV12-4 to TRBJ1-4; 9 bases are a match to TRBD1. V was clipped by 6 bases and J by 11 bases; unmatched bases: 7. This CDR3 has 13 residues.

The rearrangement links TRBV25-1 to TRBJ2-4; D is uncertain. The CDR3 spans 15 residues. Trimming stripped 5 bases from V and 2 bases from J, with 13 bases between. Germline V CDR1 and CDR2: MGHDK, SYGVNS. Here the CDR3 reads CASSPRSGTKNIQYF. CDR3 in DNA: TGTGCCAGCAGTCCAAGATCGGGCACCAAAAACATTCAGTACTTC.

This clonotype was counted at least ten times. The chain is built from TRBV7-9 and TRBJ1-1; D is perhaps TRBD1 (6 bases). CDR1 is SEHNR, CDR2 FQNEAQ, per germline (reference sequence). CDR3 size: 14 residues. Trimming took off 4 bases at V and 6 bases at J, with 15 bases between the two ends. The CDR3 here is CASSSSAGVPEAFF. CDR3 bases: TGTGCCAGCAGCTCCTCTGCAGGGGTGCCTGAAGCTTTCTTT.

This clonotype came up a few times. The chain recombines TRBV4-1 with TRBJ2-6; the D is unclear. V was pared by 1 base and J by 0 bases, with 7 bases between. The CDR3 runs 16 residues. CDR1 is MGHRA and CDR2 is YSYEKL in the germline V gene. CDR3 residues: CASSQGFRSGANVLTF. CDR3 sequence (DNA): TGCGCCAGCAGCCAAGGTTTCCGCTCTGGGGCCAACGTCCTGACTTTC.

This clonotype was counted many times. The chain couples TRBV5-1 to TRBJ2-1; no reliable D call. Germline-derived CDR1 and CDR2 are SGHRS and YFSETQ. The germline V and J ends were trimmed by 8 bases and 1 base, with 19 bases remaining between them. The length of the CDR3 is 16 residues. The DNA of the CDR3 is TGCGCCAGTAATCCTGCCCCGGGTGGGTCCTACAATGAGCAGTTCTTC. This encodes CASNPAPGGSYNEQFF.

At least ten counts were recorded for this clonotype. V gene TRBV14 combines with J gene TRBJ2-5, with 13 bases identical to TRBD2. Looked up from germline, CDR1 is SGHDN and CDR2 is FVKESK. V lost 0 bases, J lost 2 bases, and 6 bases stayed unmatched. The CDR3 is 18 amino acids. The CDR3 DNA sequence: TGTGCCAGCAGCCAAGATCGGACTAGCGGGGGAAAACAAGAGACCCAGTACTTC. It yields the protein CASSQDRTSGGKQETQYF. The complete variable domain, with remaining parts taken from reference TRBV14 and TRBJ2-5, reads EAGVTQFPSHSVIEKGQTVTLRCDPISGHDNLYWYRRVMGKEIKFLLHFVKESKQDESGMPNNRFLAERTGGTYSTLKVQPAELEDSGVYFCASSQDRTSGGKQETQYFGPGTRLLVL.

The chain is built from TRBV7-2 and TRBJ1-2; D is uncertain. With 2 bases removed from V and 5 bases from J, the gap between germline ends came to 12 bases. The CDR3 is 14 residues long. Germline loops: CDR1 SGHTA, CDR2 FQGNSA. Here the CDR3 reads CASSLLAVGYGYTF. As DNA, the CDR3 is TGTGCCAGCAGCTTACTGGCTGTGGGGTATGGCTACACCTTC.

This clonotype was observed many times. The chain is built from TRBV9 and TRBJ1-4; D remains unclear. The V end lost 0 bases, the J end lost 3 bases, and 6 bases lay between the germline ends. CDR1 is SGDLS and CDR2 is YYNGEE in the germline V gene. The CDR3 consists of 14 residues. Here the CDR3 DNA reads TGTGCCAGCAGCGTAGCAGGCTCTAATGAAAAACTGTTTTTT. It is translated as CASSVAGSNEKLFF.

In its sample, this clonotype was seen many times. This chain links TRBV5-1 with TRBJ2-5; a weak D match, TRBD1 (6 bases). The CDR3 loop spans 14 amino acids. V was clipped by 4 bases and J by 0 bases, with 10 bases between them. Germline lookup yields CDR1 SGHRS and CDR2 YFSETQ. For the CDR3, the DNA is TGCGCCAGCAGCCCACAGGGTAACCAAGAGACCCAGTACTTC. This gives the protein CASSPQGNQETQYF.

This clonotype was recorded at least ten times. This rearrangement joins TRBV5-1 to TRBJ2-1, with 9 bases that match TRBD2. With 5 bases clipped from V and 6 bases from J, the junction kept 9 bases outside the gene matches. Germline CDR1 is SGHRS and CDR2 is YFSETQ. This CDR3 is built from 15 residues. The CDR3 spells CASSRAGGTTNEQFF. The DNA for the CDR3 is TGCGCCAGCAGTCGCGCGGGGGGGACCACCAATGAGCAGTTCTTC.

This clonotype was detected only a few times. This chain connects TRBV7-2 to TRBJ2-5; 10 bases map to TRBD2. In germline, CDR1 is SGHTA, CDR2 FQGNSA. J was trimmed by 5 bases and V by 6 bases; bases with no gene match: 6. The CDR3 is 14 amino acids. The CDR3 loop reads CASRAGTSVETQYF. CDR3 bases: TGTGCCAGCAGGGCCGGGACTAGCGTCGAGACCCAGTACTTC.

Many counts were recorded for this clonotype. This sequence joins TRBV10-3 and TRBJ2-7, with TRBD1 matching 10 bases. Germline loops: CDR1 ENHRY, CDR2 SYGVKD. V dropped 6 bases and J dropped 7; count of bases not matched to a gene: 12. This CDR3 comprises 15 residues. The CDR3, as DNA: TGTGCCATCAGCGAGGGCCGGGACAGGGGACGTGAGCAGTACTTC. It specifies CAISEGRDRGREQYF.

In its sample, this clonotype was seen many times. The chain is built from TRBV12-3 or TRBV12-4 and TRBJ2-7, with 7 bases identical to TRBD1. The CDR3 sequence is 15 residues long. V trimming: 5 bases; J trimming: 2 bases; junction bases outside the gene matches: 9. This chain's CDR3 is CASSPQGQLTYEQYF. The CDR3 nucleotides are TGTGCCAGCAGTCCGCAGGGACAGCTCACCTACGAGCAGTACTTC.

There are many counts of this clonotype. The chain carries TRBV28 and TRBJ2-1; no reliable D call. V was trimmed by 5 bases and J by 3 bases, leaving 11 bases between them. Looked up from germline, CDR1 is MDHEN and CDR2 is SYDVKM. The CDR3 is made up of 14 amino acids. CDR3 loop: CASSGPAIYNEQFF. CDR3 DNA: TGTGCCAGCAGTGGGCCGGCGATCTACAATGAGCAGTTCTTC.

This clonotype was found many times. The chain joins TRBV5-1 to TRBJ2-1; TRBD1 matches 9 bases. Germline V gene sequence: CDR1 SGHRS, CDR2 YFSETQ. The CDR3 has 14 amino acids. V gave up 3 bases and J gave up 7 bases; unmatched junction bases: 5. CDR3 residues: CASSWYRGQNEQFF. Here the CDR3 DNA reads TGCGCCAGCAGCTGGTACAGGGGGCAGAATGAGCAGTTCTTC.

Many counts were recorded for this clonotype. V is TRBV11-2 and J is TRBJ2-1; D is possibly TRBD2 (6 bases). The V gene lost 1 base and the J gene lost 4 bases, with 11 bases spanning the gap. CDR3 length equals 15 residues. Germline loops: CDR1 SGHAT, CDR2 FQNNGV. CDR3 protein: CASSLGAGRYNEQFF. CDR3 in DNA: TGTGCCAGCAGCTTAGGGGCGGGGAGATACAATGAGCAGTTCTTC.